This TCR beta chain comes out of a study of OX40 agonist ivuxolimab in advanced cancers. Study at large: The patients got ivuxolimab, which is an agonistic anti-OX40 (CD134) antibody. Therapy given before enrollment (anti-PD-1, anti-PD-L1 or anti-CTLA-4) was allowed, and 40% had some. Study-wide points: Expansion of clones was among the lowest in partial responders at 0.1-3.0 mg/kg. The antigen specificity of the peripheral T cells (those that were expanded) was not determined.

Sequenced by immunoSEQ multiplex PCR; TCRdb stores in-frame clones only, minus some. This sample has 60,000 to 80,000 clones; approximately 82% occur once, and the top ten carry roughly 1.6%. The CDR3 has 14 amino acids. Germline assignment: CDR1 LNHDA and CDR2 SQIVND (reference sequence). V was clipped by 7 bases and J by 4 bases, with 16 bases between them. Remarks on this clone: Antigen unknown.

The TCR was taken from an adult with an advanced solid tumor such as melanoma, head and neck, liver or kidney cancer. V usage is TRBV19 and J usage is TRBJ1-2; D perhaps matches TRBD1 (5 bases). The sequences come from CD4+ or CD8+ T cells sorted from blood, collected in a trial of the OX40 agonist ivuxolimab. The CDR3 nucleotides are TGTGCCAGTACAGCGGGACGGGTGGGCTATGGCTACACCTTC. It codes for CASTAGRVGYGYTF.